These 9 T cell receptor beta chains were all obtained from the same sample, sequenced in a study of cytomegalovirus exposure and HLA in healthy donors. Vbeta (60) and Jbeta (13) primers were used in the PCR. TCRdb's table, derived via immunoSEQ multiplex PCR, lists solely in-frame clones and lacks some. This sample has roughly 120,000 clones, with more than 65% found just once. What was sequenced was PBMCs. Source of these receptors: a woman between 35 and 50 years old in good health and CMV-seropositive.

V is TRBV9 and J is TRBJ2-3, with TRBD2 as a possible D gene (6 bases). The germline V gene encodes CDR1 SGDLS and CDR2 YYNGEE. The CDR3 covers 15 residues. V was clipped by 1 base and J by 4 bases, with 13 bases between them. The CDR3, as DNA: TGTGCCAGCAGCGTAAGGTGGAGGGAGGCAGATACGCAGTATTTT. Amino acid sequence: CASSVRWREADTQYF. Filled out from reference TRBV9 and TRBJ2-3, the complete variable domain reads DSGVTQTPKHLITATGQRVTLRCSPRSGDLSVYWYQQSLDQGLQFLIQYYNGEERAKGNILERFSAQQFPDLHSELNLSSLELGDSALYFCASSVRWREADTQYFGPGTRLTVL.

This chain joins TRBV28 and TRBJ1-3; 7 bases agree with TRBD1. Losses at the gene ends were 5 bases for V and 0 bases for J; bases not matched to a gene: 7. In germline, CDR1 is MDHEN, CDR2 SYDVKM. CDR3 size: 16 residues. In DNA form, the CDR3 reads TGTGCCAGCAGTACAGGGGCCCTCAGCTCTGGAAACACCATATATTTT. Amino acids: CASSTGALSSGNTIYF.

This clone was found a few times. CDR3 in DNA: TGTGCCACTACAGGGAACACTGAAGCTTTCTTT. Translating gives CATTGNTEAFF. The chain couples TRBV7-9 to TRBJ1-1, with a possible D match to TRBD1 (5 bases). Trimming removed 10 bases at V and 1 base at J, with 7 bases between. The CDR3 runs 11 residues. Germline V gives CDR1 SEHNR, CDR2 FQNEAQ (reference sequence).

The chain's CDR3 is CASSLQPGHNTGELFF. The CDR3 DNA follows: TGTGCCAGCAGCTTACAACCGGGACACAACACCGGGGAGCTGTTTTTT. The V gene is TRBV7-3, the J gene TRBJ2-2; D is possibly TRBD1 (6 bases). The ends were cut back, 2 bases at V and 2 bases at J, with 12 bases in the middle. The CDR3 is 16 amino acids. Germline CDR1 reads SGHTA; CDR2 reads FQGTGA. The full variable domain, its missing parts supplied by reference TRBV7-3 and TRBJ2-2, is GAGVSQTPSNKVTEKGKYVELRCDPISGHTALYWYRQSLGQGPEFLIYFQGTGAADDSGLPNDRFFAVRPEGSVSTLKIQRTERGDSAVYLCASSLQPGHNTGELFFGEGSRLTVL.

The V call is TRBV11-2, the J call TRBJ2-5; 7 nucleotides align to TRBD2. The J call may be wrong; the DNA end is better matched by TRBJ2-7. Germline CDR1 and CDR2: SGHAT and FQNNGV. The CDR3 is made up of 18 amino acids. The CDR3 here is CASSLYPRSLADSYEQYF. Written as DNA, the CDR3 is TGTGCCAGCAGCTTATACCCGAGAAGTCTAGCGGACTCCTACGAGCAGTACTTC.

The CDR3 region is CASSRTGVPYEQYF. CDR3 in DNA: TGCGCCAGCAGCCGGACGGGGGTCCCCTACGAGCAGTACTTC. The J gene is TRBJ2-7, the V gene TRBV5-1; D is possibly TRBD2 (6 bases). Germline V gene sequence: CDR1 SGHRS, CDR2 YFSETQ. The V and J ends lost 4 bases and 2 bases respectively, with 13 bases between them. The CDR3 is 14 residues long.

The chain carries TRBV11-2 and TRBJ1-4; D ambiguous. CDR1 is SGHAT and CDR2 is FQNNGV in the germline V gene. V was trimmed by 5 bases and J by 8 bases, leaving 21 bases between them. This CDR3 comprises 16 residues. CDR3: CASSPRDLSQREKLFF. The CDR3 coding sequence is TGTGCCAGCAGCCCTCGGGATCTATCCCAACGCGAAAAACTGTTTTTT. The full variable domain, with the rest looked up from reference TRBV11-2 and TRBJ1-4, is EAGVAQSPRYKIIEKRQSVAFWCNPISGHATLYWYQQILGQGPKLLIQFQNNGVVDDSQLPKDRFSAERLKGVDSTLKIQPAKLEDSAVYLCASSPRDLSQREKLFFGSGTQLSVL.

A single count supports this clone. The chain recombines TRBV28 with TRBJ1-2, with 9 bases lining up with TRBD1. The J segment lost 6 bases and the V segment lost 5 bases, leaving 7 bases of the junction unmatched. The CDR3 runs to 14 residues. Looked up from germline, CDR1 is MDHEN and CDR2 is SYDVKM. CDR3 residues: CASSGTQGADGYTF. The DNA of the CDR3 is TGTGCCAGCAGTGGGACACAGGGGGCCGATGGCTACACCTTC.

The chain links TRBV2 to TRBJ2-1; 15 bases agree with TRBD2. The V gene's germline CDR1 is SNHLY and CDR2 FYNNEI. The junction had 5 bases not matched to a gene; V was cut back by 10 bases and J by 4 bases. This CDR3 has 15 residues. The CDR3 DNA reads TGTGCCACCCAGGGACTAGCGGGAGGTTACAATGAGCAGTTCTTC. This encodes CATQGLAGGYNEQFF.